The sequence of this TCR beta chain was determined in a study of cytomegalovirus exposure and HLA in healthy donors (TCRdb year 2017). Some background on the complete study: In an earlier analysis of 587 of the donors, 276 Gb of sequence data and approximately 100 million unique TCR beta sequences from 180 million or so T cells were reported. Around 320 gigabases of sequencing data and some 85 million unique TCR sequences were included in an early release covering around 650 HLA-typed donors. The genetic ancestry cluster associated with self-reported Caucasian donors included 81% of the roughly 380 genotyped donors. The study was designed to test whether signatures of past pathogen exposure could be identified by cataloging public T cell receptors. The study profiled the T cell repertoires of more than 500 subjects by immunosequencing and related them to cytomegalovirus serostatus. Besides the first cohort of approximately 670 subjects, a separate validation cohort made up of roughly 120 different subjects was used. High-throughput TCR immunosequencing, statistical association of individual TCRs with disease status, and machine learning were combined to predict cytomegalovirus infection status. A later analysis re-analyzed previously published TCR beta repertoires from 650 to 800 donors and added high-resolution HLA genotyping to study TCR occurrence patterns. Rather than drawing on any new phenotypic data, the later analysis identified candidate immune exposures from TCR beta sequences and the way those sequences occurred across donors. In an earlier analysis of a few hundred of the donors, high-throughput TCR beta sequencing was used to judge whether each TCR beta V gene segment behaved as functional or pseudogenic. Donor age, sex, ethnicity and CMV serostatus were collected together with the repertoire data. A later genetic analysis took genome-wide SNP genotypes for about three fifths of the 666 donors and used that subset as a discovery cohort. All discovery cohort repertoires had been generated using a single sequencing platform. Class I and class II HLA loci were covered by the typing at four-digit resolution. The number of typed donors differed by locus: about 620-640 for A, B, C, DRB1 and DQB1; approximately 520 for DQA1; some 590 for DPA1; and about 470 for DPB1. Because of strong linkage in the cohort, roughly five DR-DQ haplotypes were treated as single units for association and clustering. Among around 400 genotyped donors of the cohort, an average of roughly 240,000 unique TCR beta nucleotide sequences were sequenced per donor, about a sixth of them non-productive. What the research found in general, with its limitations: According to a later genetic analysis, donors in an Asian-associated ancestry cluster had fewer N-insertions in productive TCRs than the approximately 650-donor mean. A later analysis found that TCR association rates varied across HLA loci, with DRB1 alleles showing the most associated TCRs and HLA-C alleles the fewest. In an earlier analysis of approximately 590 of the donors, most TCR beta V segments were observed in productive rearrangements about 87% or about 30% of the time, broadly matching IMGT annotations. A later analysis found that HLA-associated TCR beta chains were more clonally expanded and had lower generation probabilities than equally common non-associated chains. The 87-base-pair reads could not distinguish some IMGT-functional V segments, including TRBV6-2 and TRBV6-3, so those segments were excluded. Specific HLA alleles were associated with 15,000 to 20,000 TCR beta sequences at a false discovery rate of 0.05 in a later analysis. A later analysis reported that several top co-occurrence clusters appeared linked to parvovirus B19, influenza, CMV and Epstein-Barr virus. Linkage disequilibrium might explain the correlated functional status among segregating V segments, but an unknown experimental factor could not be excluded. The authors suggested that the approach could potentially be generalized to other disease states and immunological phenotypes. For the cohort, immune exposure information was limited to CMV serostatus. A few of the identified cytomegalovirus-associated TCR beta chains were confirmed in vitro to be specific for cytomegalovirus antigens. Because counts were too low, approximately 18 rarely observed V segments, including chromosome 9 orphons, were excluded from the earlier analysis of under 650 of the donors. The presence/absence analyses assumed that sequencing depth was roughly uniform across donors, and that assumption may not be true. While some public TCRs were present in many individuals, most TCR sequences turned up only very rarely across donors. In a later analysis, most CMV-associated TCR beta chains were found to appear HLA-restricted, with HLA associations seemingly driven largely by CMV exposure. The classifier was reported to diagnose cytomegalovirus status with high specificity and sensitivity in both the original and validation cohorts. The study gave a list of 150 to 200 TCR beta chains associated with cytomegalovirus. The sequencing pipeline was judged likely to have produced a cluster of highly shared sequence variants as a technical artifact. In this cohort, only TCR beta chains were sequenced, and detectable features were limited by the absence of alpha or paired-chain data. When HLA alleles, especially DR and DQ, strongly co-occurred, attributing TCR associations to individual alleles was difficult. A further reported finding was that TCR beta sequences accurately predicted the HLA-A and HLA-B alleles for most subjects in the first cohort. Because HLA typing was missing for some donors at each locus, association tests included only the typed subset. A later genetic analysis associated a missense DCLRE1C variant with V-gene and J-gene trimming of TCR beta chains, and an independent cohort replicated the association.

The CDR3 goes from the cysteine to the phenylalanine over 13 residues. Of all the DNA, just the CDR3 is kept, 39 bases in frame from base 1. V gives up 2 bases and J gives up 1 base, and the segment between their germline ends measures 8 bases. CDR1 GTSNPN and CDR2 SVGIG were looked up in the germline V gene (reference sequence). Concerning this clone: It has no known antigen specificity. There are no base qualities to consult, and no much larger clone falls within one base.

Library generation was performed with the immunoSEQ multiplex PCR assay. A mixture of 60 forward primers for TCR Vbeta segments and 13 reverse primers for TCR Jbeta segments was used in the multiplex PCR. A multiplex PCR assay on genomic DNA amplified the CDR3 region of rearranged TCR beta genes. The amplified TCR beta libraries were sequenced on the Illumina HiSeq System as 87-base-pair reads. Concerning the study's data processing: A later analysis counted approximately 74 million unique TCR beta chains across the 550 to 750 repertoires, and 10 million to 12 million of these chains were shared by at least two donors. A nearest-neighbor algorithm error-corrected the raw reads and collapsed the reads into unique sequences, merging closely related sequences to remove PCR and sequencing errors. CDR3 sequences were aligned to IMGT reference sequences to assign V, D and J gene segments. For a sequence to be retained, a match of at least six nucleotides was required to both a V gene segment and a J gene segment. A rearrangement counted as productive if the CDR3 had no stop codons and remained in frame with V and J, and every other rearrangement counted as non-productive. Following IMGT convention, CDR3 was defined as the stretch from the second conserved V-encoded cysteine up to the conserved J-encoded phenylalanine. In an earlier analysis of roughly 580 of the donors, sequences lacking an unambiguous match to a single V gene segment were excluded. In an earlier analysis of 450 to 750 of the donors, a V segment was called functional when productive rearrangements were above 56.7%, and segregating when the standard deviation between donors exceeded 5%. To diagnose cytomegalovirus status from the catalog of TCR beta chain sequences, a statistical classification framework was built. In a later analysis, TCR nucleotide sequences were compared against IMGT/GENE-DB human TR gene sequences so that V and J genes could be assigned. In a later analysis, CDR3 sequences and most-parsimonious VDJ recombination scenarios were assigned using the TCRdist pipeline. In a later analysis, every TCR beta chain was defined by the combination of its CDR3 amino acid sequence and its V-gene family, and reads without a unique V-gene family were dropped. To address suspected cross-contamination and a sequencing artifact, a later analysis removed several hundred highly shared, low-generation-probability nucleotide sequences. In a later analysis, a clonal expansion index was calculated for each public chain from normalized within-repertoire ranks of inferred template counts. A later analysis computed generation probabilities with a VDJ recombination model fitted to out-of-frame rearrangements, and checked the results against IGoR. A later analysis scored TCR-TCR, TCR-HLA and TCR-CMV co-occurrence with hypergeometric tests, applying a repertoire-size bias correction to TCR pairs. In a later analysis, false discovery rates were estimated by permuting HLA or CMV assignments 20 times. In a later analysis, co-occurring TCRs were grouped with DBSCAN, and TCRdist sequence similarity was added when clustering was performed within HLA-allele-positive subsets. Co-occurrence clustering excluded repertoires with fewer than 30,000 or more than 120,000 public chains, plus five with anomalous nucleotide sharing. The immuneACCESS repertoire file appears here via TCRdb, limited to in-frame rearrangements. These files lack a portion of the clones; in checked studies, under half of the deficit traces to unresolved V genes, and the cause of the others is not known. V, J and clone size derive from that table, while D and trimming were established from the DNA sequence. A total of over 30,000 clones appear in this sample, less than 70% of them only once. In total, the top ten clones hold roughly 20% of the sample.

In total, fewer than 750 healthy bone marrow donors made up the cohort. All cohort members were sampled while nominally healthy, although unrecorded immune exposures were likely present. The donor was CMV seropositive and was included in the group of 250 to 300 seropositive cohort members. A peripheral blood sample was collected from each donor, and TCR beta sequencing was performed on peripheral blood mononuclear cells. Genomic DNA extraction from the blood cell samples was performed with the Qiagen DNeasy Blood Extraction Kit. The TCR originated in a man aged 45-65 years in good health and CMV-seropositive. The specimen sequenced was PBMCs. Here the chain combines TRBV30 and TRBJ1-2; matching of 5 bases hints at TRBD1 as the D gene. The nucleotides are TGTGCCTGGAGTTTAAGGGGTAACTATGGCTACACCTTC. It translates to CAWSLRGNYGYTF.